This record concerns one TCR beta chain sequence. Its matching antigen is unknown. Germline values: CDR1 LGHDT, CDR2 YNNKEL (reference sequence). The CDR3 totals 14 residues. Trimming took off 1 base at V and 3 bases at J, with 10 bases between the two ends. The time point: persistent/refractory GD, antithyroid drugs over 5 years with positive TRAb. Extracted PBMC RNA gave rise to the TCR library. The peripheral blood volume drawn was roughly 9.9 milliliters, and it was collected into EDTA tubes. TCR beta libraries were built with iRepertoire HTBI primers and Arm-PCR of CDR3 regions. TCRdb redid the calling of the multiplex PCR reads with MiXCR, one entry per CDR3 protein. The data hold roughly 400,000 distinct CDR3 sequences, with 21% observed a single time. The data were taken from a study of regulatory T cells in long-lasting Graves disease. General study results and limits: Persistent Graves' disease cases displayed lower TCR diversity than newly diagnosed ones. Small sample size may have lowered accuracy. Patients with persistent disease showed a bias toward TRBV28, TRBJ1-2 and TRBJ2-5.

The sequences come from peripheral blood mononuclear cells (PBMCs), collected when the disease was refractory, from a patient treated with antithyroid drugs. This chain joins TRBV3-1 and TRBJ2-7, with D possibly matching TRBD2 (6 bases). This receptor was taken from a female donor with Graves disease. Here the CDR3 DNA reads TGTGCCAGCAGCCAAGGTTGGGGGGACTACGAGCAGTACTTC. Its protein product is CASSQGWGDYEQYF.